These 14 T cell receptor beta chains came from one sample sequenced in a study of T-cell memory formation after mild COVID-19. TCRdb re-called the 5' RACE reads with MiXCR, one entry per CDR3 protein. The repertoire includes about 430,000 distinct CDR3 sequences, roughly 24% of them detected once, and around 9.5% sits in the top ten. The sample comprised PBMCs or a T cell subset sorted from them (not recorded which). The receptors were sampled from an adult woman who had mild COVID-19 (a few samples of this study predate the infection). Cell type and time point are not known.

The gene calls are TRBV11-1 and TRBJ2-7; tentatively, D is TRBD1 (6 bases). Germline V gene sequence: CDR1 SGHAT, CDR2 FQDESV (reference sequence). The CDR3 is 15 amino acids. V lost 6 bases, J lost 3 bases, and 18 bases lay in between. CDR3 nucleotides: TGTGCCAGCAGTCGGGGTGTGGGACAAGTCTACGAGCAGTACTTC. Protein sequence: CASSRGVGQVYEQYF.

The chain links TRBV6-1 to TRBJ2-7, with 9 bases identical to TRBD1. The CDR3 consists of 14 residues. The V gene end was trimmed by 3 bases and the J gene end by 5 bases; junction bases not matched to a gene: 5. Germline lookup yields CDR1 MNHNS and CDR2 SASEGT. The CDR3 loop is CASSDWDRDNEQYF. The CDR3 region has the DNA TGTGCCAGCAGTGACTGGGACAGGGATAACGAGCAGTACTTC.

This clonotype was counted at least ten times. J is TRBJ1-2 and V is TRBV4-1, with no clear D. V lost 0 bases and J lost 0, with 14 bases in between. Germline CDR1 reads MGHRA; CDR2 reads YSYEKL. The CDR3 consists of 17 residues. The CDR3 DNA reads TGCGCCAGCAGCCAAGAGTTTTTTCGCGGGCCTAACTATGGCTACACCTTC. This translates into CASSQEFFRGPNYGYTF.

V usage is TRBV4-3 and J usage is TRBJ2-4; 9 bases match TRBD1. Unmatched junction bases numbered 8, after V lost 4 bases and J lost 7 bases. CDR1 LGHNA and CDR2 YSLEER come from the germline V gene. The CDR3 has 15 amino acids. CDR3 sequence reads: CASSRAQGAGNIQYF. Written as DNA, the CDR3 is TGCGCCAGCAGCCGAGCACAGGGGGCTGGGAACATTCAGTACTTC.

The CDR3 DNA is TGTGCCAGCAGCTCGAGCGGGAGGTTCTACGAGCAGTACTTC. Its protein product is CASSSSGRFYEQYF. V is TRBV3-1 and J is TRBJ2-7; 9 bases are shared with TRBD2. The CDR3 covers 14 residues. Germline-derived CDR1 and CDR2 are LGHDT and YNNKEL (reference sequence). V lost 5 bases and J lost 3; bases outside the gene matches: 5.

The V and J genes are TRBV7-6 and TRBJ1-1, with D unresolved. The CDR3 is 12 residues long. The germline CDR1 and CDR2 sequences are SGHVS and FNYEAQ. The V gene lost 4 bases and the J gene lost 8 bases, with 11 bases spanning the gap. CDR3 protein: CASSSYGGEAFF. CDR3 coding DNA: TGTGCCAGCAGCTCTTACGGAGGGGAAGCTTTCTTT.

The genes are TRBV7-9 and TRBJ1-4, with 8 bases identical to TRBD1. Trimming took 4 bases from V and 5 from J; bases not matched to a gene: 3. The CDR3 covers 14 residues. CDR1 is SEHNR and CDR2 is FQNEAQ in the germline V gene (reference sequence). The DNA for the CDR3 is TGTGCCAGCAGCTATGACAGGGGCAATGAAAAACTGTTTTTT. This sequence encodes CASSYDRGNEKLFF.

CDR3 bases: TGTGCCAGCAGCCAGACAGCAGCCAATGAGCAGTTCTTC. This translates into CASSQTAANEQFF. The chain joins TRBV3-1 to TRBJ2-1, with a possible D match to TRBD1 (5 bases). The germline V and J ends were trimmed by 3 bases and 6 bases, with 9 bases remaining between them. The germline V gene encodes CDR1 LGHDT and CDR2 YNNKEL (reference sequence). The CDR3 has 13 residues.

This rearrangement joins TRBV3-1 to TRBJ2-2, with TRBD2 matching 9 bases. This CDR3 comprises 16 residues. Germline CDR1 and CDR2: LGHDT and YNNKEL (reference sequence). With 3 bases clipped from V and 0 bases from J, the junction kept 2 bases outside the gene matches. CDR3: CASSHSGGSNTGELFF. CDR3 DNA sequence: TGTGCCAGCAGCCATAGCGGGGGATCGAACACCGGGGAGCTGTTTTTT.

The rearrangement links TRBV28 to TRBJ2-7; 11 positions match TRBD1. Germline trimming cut 6 bases from V and 3 bases from J; bases unmatched to any gene: 7. This CDR3 has 15 residues. CDR1 MDHEN and CDR2 SYDVKM come from the germline V gene. CDR3 DNA: TGTGCCAGCAGGCATTTCGGGACAGGGGGCTACGAGCAGTACTTC. Its protein is CASRHFGTGGYEQYF.

The V gene is TRBV24-1, the J gene TRBJ2-3; the match to TRBD2 covers 9 bases. This CDR3 comprises 18 residues. The germline CDR1 and CDR2 sequences are KGHDR and SFDVKD. V lost 2 bases to trimming and J lost 2 bases; unmatched junction nucleotides: 10. CDR3 in DNA: TGTGCCACCAGTGATTGGGGTGGGCTAGCGGGGACCACAGATACGCAGTATTTT. Translated: CATSDWGGLAGTTDTQYF.

The genes are TRBV12-3 or TRBV12-4 and TRBJ2-3, with 7 positions matching TRBD2. The CDR3 consists of 15 residues. J lost 0 bases, V lost 5 bases, and 5 bases had no gene match. CDR3 protein: CASSDWRGSTDTQYF. The CDR3 DNA is TGTGCCAGCAGTGATTGGCGGGGGAGCACAGATACGCAGTATTTT.

This chain links TRBV18 with TRBJ2-5, with D unclear. Trimming cost V 6 bases and J 5 bases, with 10 bases left between them. Germline CDR1 KGHSH, CDR2 LQKENI. The CDR3 loop spans 12 amino acids. This CDR3 reads CASSPIKETQYF. For the CDR3, the DNA is TGTGCCAGCTCCCCCATTAAGGAGACCCAGTACTTC.

This clonotype was counted only a few times. This chain joins TRBV7-9 and TRBJ2-3; D uncertain. Trimming left V 4 bases short and J 5 bases short, with 10 bases between. Germline V gene sequence: CDR1 SEHNR, CDR2 FQNEAQ (reference sequence). This CDR3 region has 13 residues. CDR3 nucleotide sequence: TGTGCCAGCAGCTACCCTACGAAAGATACGCAGTATTTT. It is translated as CASSYPTKDTQYF.